Listed below are T cell receptor beta chains from one sample, sequenced in a study of Ad26.COV2.S vaccination and SARS-CoV-2 variants. The protocol was immunoSEQ multiplex PCR, while the TCRdb copy is restricted to in-frame clones and leaves out a portion. The table includes roughly 700,000 clones, 80% to 90% detected once. Sequencing was performed on peripheral blood, taken in a trial of Ad26.COV2.S vaccine versus placebo. Every receptor here comes from a person between 18 and 59 years old who received the Ad26.COV2.S COVID-19 vaccine or a placebo. Both conserved end residues are part of each CDR3. Fields, in order: CDR3 DNA, CDR3 protein, J gene, clone size, D gene, V gene. A D gene is named only where the DNA matches it firmly. Rows may omit the clone size; those that give it use once, few, many or a size class.

cdr3_nt: TGTGCCAGCAGTTACTCAACAGGGCCGCTGAACACTGAAGCTTTCTTT
cdr3_aa: CASSYSTGPLNTEAFF
j_call: TRBJ1-1
clone_size: .
d_call: .
v_call: TRBV6-5

cdr3_nt: TGTGCCAGCAGCTTAGAATTTTCCGGGGAGCTGTTTTTT
cdr3_aa: CASSLEFSGELFF
j_call: TRBJ2-2
clone_size: .
d_call: .
v_call: TRBV7-3

cdr3_nt: TGTGCCAGCAGTTACTCCAGCGGGGGGGAGTTGTTCTTC
cdr3_aa: CASSYSSGGELFF
j_call: TRBJ2-1
clone_size: few
d_call: TRBD2
v_call: TRBV6-2/TRBV6-3

cdr3_nt: TGTGCCAGCAGGGGGGGACAGGGGAGCTCACCCCTCCACTTT
cdr3_aa: CASRGGQGSSPLHF
j_call: TRBJ1-6
clone_size: .
d_call: TRBD1
v_call: TRBV7-2

cdr3_nt: TGCGCCAGCAGCTTGGGACAGGCTTGGGATGAGCAGTTCTTC
cdr3_aa: CASSLGQAWDEQFF
j_call: TRBJ2-1
clone_size: .
d_call: .
v_call: TRBV5-1

cdr3_nt: TGTGCCAGCAGCTTTCCCCAGCGGCCCGCTAGCACAGATACGCAGTATTTT
cdr3_aa: CASSFPQRPASTDTQYF
j_call: TRBJ2-3
clone_size: .
d_call: .
v_call: TRBV5-6

cdr3_nt: TGTGCCAGCAAGGTGACAAGCAGTTCACCCCTCCACTTT
cdr3_aa: CASKVTSSSPLHF
j_call: TRBJ1-6
clone_size: .
d_call: .
v_call: TRBV12-3/TRBV12-4

cdr3_nt: TGTGCCAGCAGCCAAGAGGTGGGCTTAAGCTCCTATAATTCACCCCTCCACTTT
cdr3_aa: CASSQEVGLSSYNSPLHF
j_call: TRBJ1-6
clone_size: .
d_call: .
v_call: TRBV4-2

cdr3_nt: TGTGCCAGCAGCTTACGCGGAGGGGTTCCGGGGCAGTTCTTC
cdr3_aa: CASSLRGGVPGQFF
j_call: TRBJ2-1
clone_size: .
d_call: .
v_call: TRBV13

cdr3_nt: TGTGCCTGGAGTCCGGGTTTGCGCAATCAGCCCCAGCATTTT
cdr3_aa: CAWSPGLRNQPQHF
j_call: TRBJ1-5
clone_size: few
d_call: .
v_call: TRBV30

cdr3_nt: TGTGCCAGCAGCCCTCGGACTGGATCCGGGGAGCTGTTTTTT
cdr3_aa: CASSPRTGSGELFF
j_call: TRBJ2-2
clone_size: .
d_call: .
v_call: TRBV5-4

cdr3_nt: TGTGCCAGCAGCCCCGAAGTCCTCAGAGTCTATGGCTACACCTTC
cdr3_aa: CASSPEVLRVYGYTF
j_call: TRBJ1-2
clone_size: .
d_call: .
v_call: TRBV5-6

cdr3_nt: TGTGCCAGCAGCGAAGGGGACACGAGCTCCTACGAGCAGTACTTC
cdr3_aa: CASSEGDTSSYEQYF
j_call: TRBJ2-7
clone_size: few
d_call: .
v_call: TRBV4-2

cdr3_nt: TGCGCCAGCAGTCCGGGGTGCAGCAATCAGCCCCAGCATTTT
cdr3_aa: CASSPGCSNQPQHF
j_call: TRBJ1-5
clone_size: .
d_call: .
v_call: TRBV10-1

cdr3_nt: TGTGCCAGCAGCTTGGACAGGGGACTCCATCCCCACTTT
cdr3_aa: CASSLDRGLHPHF
j_call: TRBJ1-6
clone_size: few
d_call: TRBD1
v_call: TRBV5-4

cdr3_nt: TGTGCCAGCAGTGACATTTTGGGACAGGCGAAAGGGGGCTATGGCTACACCTTC
cdr3_aa: CASSDILGQAKGGYGYTF
j_call: TRBJ1-2
clone_size: once
d_call: TRBD1
v_call: TRBV2

cdr3_nt: TGTGCCAGCAGCACCCAGGGGGATCAGCCCCAGCATTTT
cdr3_aa: CASSTQGDQPQHF
j_call: TRBJ1-5
clone_size: few
d_call: TRBD1
v_call: TRBV7-2

cdr3_nt: TGTGCCAGCAGTCCCAGGGGGTCCACTGAAGCTTTCTTT
cdr3_aa: CASSPRGSTEAFF
j_call: TRBJ1-1
clone_size: once
d_call: TRBD1
v_call: TRBV6-2/TRBV6-3

cdr3_nt: TGTGCCAGCAGCTTGCTTGCTCTTAGCACAGATACGCAGTATTTT
cdr3_aa: CASSLLALSTDTQYF
j_call: TRBJ2-3
clone_size: .
d_call: .
v_call: TRBV5-6

cdr3_nt: TGCGCCAGCAGCCGTAGCGGGGGGACCTACAATGAGCAGTTCTTC
cdr3_aa: CASSRSGGTYNEQFF
j_call: TRBJ2-1
clone_size: .
d_call: TRBD2
v_call: TRBV5-1

cdr3_nt: TGTGCCAGAAGCACTGGAGGGACCTATGGCTACACCTTC
cdr3_aa: CARSTGGTYGYTF
j_call: TRBJ1-2
clone_size: .
d_call: .
v_call: TRBV5-3

cdr3_nt: TGTGCCAGCAGCCAAGGTTGGACTAGCGGGGCAGATACGCAGTATTTT
cdr3_aa: CASSQGWTSGADTQYF
j_call: TRBJ2-3
clone_size: .
d_call: TRBD2
v_call: TRBV3-1/TRBV3-2

cdr3_nt: TGTGCCAGCAGCATGGGACAGGACTCCTACGAGCAGTACTTC
cdr3_aa: CASSMGQDSYEQYF
j_call: TRBJ2-7
clone_size: .
d_call: TRBD1
v_call: TRBV7-8

cdr3_nt: TGTGCCTGGAGCCTTCGACAGGGGGCAGCCTATGGCTACACCTTC
cdr3_aa: CAWSLRQGAAYGYTF
j_call: TRBJ1-2
clone_size: .
d_call: TRBD1
v_call: TRBV30

cdr3_nt: TGTGCCTGGAGTCGTCCGGGACTAGCGGGAGGGCGGCTGTTCTTC
cdr3_aa: CAWSRPGLAGGRLFF
j_call: TRBJ2-1
clone_size: .
d_call: TRBD2
v_call: TRBV30

cdr3_nt: TGTGCCAGTAGTATCTCCCGCGCGGCTGAAAAACTGTTTTTT
cdr3_aa: CASSISRAAEKLFF
j_call: TRBJ1-4
clone_size: .
d_call: .
v_call: TRBV19

cdr3_nt: TGTGCCAGCAGCCTACCTCTACCCTACACCGGTTCAGAGACCCAGTACTTC
cdr3_aa: CASSLPLPYTGSETQYF
j_call: TRBJ2-5
clone_size: once
d_call: .
v_call: TRBV5-6

cdr3_nt: TGTGCTAGCAGCTTGGGGCGGGAGAGCACCGGGGAGCTGTTTTTT
cdr3_aa: CASSLGRESTGELFF
j_call: TRBJ2-2
clone_size: .
d_call: TRBD2
v_call: TRBV7-7

cdr3_nt: TGTGCCAGCAGTGAAGTTGGGGAGGGCGATACGCAGTATTTT
cdr3_aa: CASSEVGEGDTQYF
j_call: TRBJ2-3
clone_size: .
d_call: TRBD2
v_call: TRBV2

cdr3_nt: TGTGCCAGCAGTCTGTCCTATTTGGGGTACACCTTC
cdr3_aa: CASSLSYLGYTF
j_call: TRBJ1-2
clone_size: few
d_call: .
v_call: TRBV5-8

cdr3_nt: TGTGCCAGCAGCACAGCGGGACAGTCGTATTCACCCCTCCACTTT
cdr3_aa: CASSTAGQSYSPLHF
j_call: TRBJ1-6
clone_size: .
d_call: TRBD1
v_call: TRBV7-2

cdr3_nt: TGTGCCAGCATCAATCCGGACAGGCAAACAGATACGCAGTATTTT
cdr3_aa: CASINPDRQTDTQYF
j_call: TRBJ2-3
clone_size: .
d_call: TRBD1
v_call: TRBV6-5

cdr3_nt: TGTGCCAGCAGCTTAACGGGAGAACCCTACAATGAGCAGTTCTTC
cdr3_aa: CASSLTGEPYNEQFF
j_call: TRBJ2-1
clone_size: .
d_call: .
v_call: TRBV7-2

cdr3_nt: TGTGCCAGCAGCGGCAGACTGCCGAGCTCCTACAATGAGCAGTTCTTC
cdr3_aa: CASSGRLPSSYNEQFF
j_call: TRBJ2-1
clone_size: .
d_call: .
v_call: TRBV5-6

cdr3_nt: TGCGCCAGCGTCGGCCCGGAAAACAGCATTCAGTACTTC
cdr3_aa: CASVGPENSIQYF
j_call: TRBJ2-4
clone_size: once
d_call: .
v_call: TRBV10-2

cdr3_nt: TGCGCCAGCAGCCAAGATGGGACTAGCGGGGTCACAGATACGCAGTATTTT
cdr3_aa: CASSQDGTSGVTDTQYF
j_call: TRBJ2-3
clone_size: .
d_call: TRBD2
v_call: TRBV4-1

cdr3_nt: TGTGCCAGCAGCCAGGCGGGGGGGGCCTACGAGCAGTACTTC
cdr3_aa: CASSQAGGAYEQYF
j_call: TRBJ2-7
clone_size: .
d_call: TRBD2
v_call: TRBV3-1/TRBV3-2

cdr3_nt: TGTGCCAGCAGTCCCGGGGCGGGTACGCAGTATTTT
cdr3_aa: CASSPGAGTQYF
j_call: TRBJ2-3
clone_size: .
d_call: .
v_call: TRBV12-3/TRBV12-4

cdr3_nt: TGTGCCAGCTCACCACCCAACCTTGGGACAGACTTGAACATTCAGTACTTC
cdr3_aa: CASSPPNLGTDLNIQYF
j_call: TRBJ2-4
clone_size: .
d_call: TRBD1
v_call: TRBV18

cdr3_nt: TGCGCCAGCAGCCAAGATTATGCAAACACCATATATTTT
cdr3_aa: CASSQDYANTIYF
j_call: TRBJ1-3
clone_size: once
d_call: .
v_call: TRBV4-3

cdr3_nt: TGTGCCAGCAGCGTAGCTCCAGCCGCTAACTATGGCTACACCTTC
cdr3_aa: CASSVAPAANYGYTF
j_call: TRBJ1-2
clone_size: .
d_call: .
v_call: TRBV9

cdr3_nt: TGTGCCAGCAGTTTACAGGTCTCTGGGGCCAACGTCCTGACTTTC
cdr3_aa: CASSLQVSGANVLTF
j_call: TRBJ2-6
clone_size: .
d_call: .
v_call: TRBV6-5

cdr3_nt: TGTGCCAGCAGGGGGGCGCGGCGGGGGACAGATACGCAGTATTTT
cdr3_aa: CASRGARRGTDTQYF
j_call: TRBJ2-3
clone_size: .
d_call: .
v_call: TRBV2

cdr3_nt: TGTGCCAGCAGCCCGCCCACTAGCTTCTACGAGCAGTACTTC
cdr3_aa: CASSPPTSFYEQYF
j_call: TRBJ2-7
clone_size: .
d_call: .
v_call: TRBV7-9

cdr3_nt: TGTGCCAGCAGTACGTCCGCCCGCGGGAGGGTAGCAGATACGCAGTATTTT
cdr3_aa: CASSTSARGRVADTQYF
j_call: TRBJ2-3
clone_size: .
d_call: TRBD2
v_call: TRBV27

cdr3_nt: TGCAGCGTTGTGGGTTACAATGAGCAGTTCTTC
cdr3_aa: CSVVGYNEQFF
j_call: TRBJ2-1
clone_size: .
d_call: .
v_call: TRBV29-1